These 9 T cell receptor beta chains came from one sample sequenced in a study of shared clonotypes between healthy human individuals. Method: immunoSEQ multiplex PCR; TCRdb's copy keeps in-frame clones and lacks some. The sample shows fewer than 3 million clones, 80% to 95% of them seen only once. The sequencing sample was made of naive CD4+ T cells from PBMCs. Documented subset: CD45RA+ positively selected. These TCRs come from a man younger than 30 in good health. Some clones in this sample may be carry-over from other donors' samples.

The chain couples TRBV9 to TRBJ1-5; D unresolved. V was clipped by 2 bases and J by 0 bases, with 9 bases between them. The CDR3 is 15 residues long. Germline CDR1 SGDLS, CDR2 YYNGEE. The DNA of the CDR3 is TGTGCCAGCAGCGTCTCCCCCCATAGCAATCAGCCCCAGCATTTT. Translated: CASSVSPHSNQPQHF.

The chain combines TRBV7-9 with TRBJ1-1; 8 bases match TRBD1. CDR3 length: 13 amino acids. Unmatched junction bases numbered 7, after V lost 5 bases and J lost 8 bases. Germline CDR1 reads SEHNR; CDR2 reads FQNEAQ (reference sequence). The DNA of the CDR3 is TGTGCCAGCAGCAACGGACAGGGCCCCGAAGCTTTCTTT. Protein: CASSNGQGPEAFF.

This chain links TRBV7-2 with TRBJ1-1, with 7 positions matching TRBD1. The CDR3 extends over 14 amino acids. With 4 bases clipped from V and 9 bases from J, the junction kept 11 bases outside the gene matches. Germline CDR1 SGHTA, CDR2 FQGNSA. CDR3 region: CASSSGQIAEKAFF. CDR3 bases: TGTGCCAGCAGCTCGGGACAGATAGCTGAAAAAGCTTTCTTT.

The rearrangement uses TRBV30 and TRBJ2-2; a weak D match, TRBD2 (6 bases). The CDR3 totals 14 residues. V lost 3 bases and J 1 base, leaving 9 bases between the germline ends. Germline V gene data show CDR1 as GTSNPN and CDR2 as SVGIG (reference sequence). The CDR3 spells CAWSAGLNTGELFF. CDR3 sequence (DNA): TGTGCCTGGAGCGCGGGACTGAACACCGGGGAGCTGTTTTTT.

The CDR3 DNA is TGTGCCAGCAGTTATGGATCCACCCCCACTGAAGCTTTCTTT. As protein: CASSYGSTPTEAFF. The chain links TRBV6-6 to TRBJ1-1; D is uncertain. CDR1 MNHNY and CDR2 SVGAGI come from the germline V gene (reference sequence). V was cut by 3 bases and J by 4 bases, with 12 bases left in between. The CDR3 covers 14 residues.

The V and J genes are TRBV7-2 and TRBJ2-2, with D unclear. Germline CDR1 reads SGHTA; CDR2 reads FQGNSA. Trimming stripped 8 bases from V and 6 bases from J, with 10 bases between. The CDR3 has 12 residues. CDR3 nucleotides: TGTGCCAGCGTCTGGGTCGCCGGGGAGCTGTTTTTT. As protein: CASVWVAGELFF.

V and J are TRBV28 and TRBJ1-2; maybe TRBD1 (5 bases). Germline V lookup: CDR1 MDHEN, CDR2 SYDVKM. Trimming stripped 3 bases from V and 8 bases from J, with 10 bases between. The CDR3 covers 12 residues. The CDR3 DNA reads TGTGCCAGCAGTTTCGGGGCGCAGGGCTACACCTTC. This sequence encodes CASSFGAQGYTF.

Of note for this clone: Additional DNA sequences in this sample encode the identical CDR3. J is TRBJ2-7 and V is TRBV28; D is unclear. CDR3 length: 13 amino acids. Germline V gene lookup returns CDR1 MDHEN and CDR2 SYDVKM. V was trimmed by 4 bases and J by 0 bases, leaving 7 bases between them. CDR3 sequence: CASSSGGSYEQYF. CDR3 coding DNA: TGTGCCAGCAGTTCGGGTGGCTCCTACGAGCAGTACTTC.

The CDR3 sequence is CASSPRQKQFF. The CDR3 DNA is TGTGCCAGCAGTCCCCGACAGAAGCAGTTCTTC. The chain couples TRBV28 to TRBJ2-1; D possibly corresponds to TRBD1 (5 bases). The CDR3 contains 11 residues. Looked up from germline, CDR1 is MDHEN and CDR2 is SYDVKM. V lost 5 bases and J lost 11, with 10 bases in between.